Presented here are 20 T cell receptor beta chains from one specimen sequenced in a study of T cell responses to AZD1222 COVID-19 vaccine. Profiled with immunoSEQ multiplex PCR; TCRdb holds only in-frame clones, not every one. The table has around 84,000 clones, around nine tenths seen once. Here the sequenced sample was peripheral blood, taken on day 0 of AZD1222 vaccination. The receptors shown here come from an adult in good health.

The chain has TRBV19 and TRBJ1-2; 7 bases match TRBD1. CDR1 is LNHDA and CDR2 is SQIVND in the germline V gene (reference sequence). V dropped 6 bases and J dropped 5; count of bases not matched to a gene: 6. The CDR3 totals 13 residues. CDR3 nucleotide sequence: TGTGCCAGTAGGACACAGGGGCCGTATGGCTACACCTTC. Protein product: CASRTQGPYGYTF.

The chain couples TRBV25-1 to TRBJ1-3, with D uncertain. Trimming stripped 1 base from V and 3 bases from J, with 7 bases between. CDR3 length: 14 amino acids. Germline values: CDR1 MGHDK, CDR2 SYGVNS. In nucleotides, the CDR3 is TGTGCCAGCAGTGAATGGGCGGGTGGAAACACCATATATTTT. This codes for CASSEWAGGNTIYF.

The CDR3 bases are TGTGCCAGCGGCAGGGGGGGGTACGAGCAGTACTTC. Its protein is CASGRGGYEQYF. This sequence joins TRBV7-8 and TRBJ2-7; D possibly uses TRBD1 or TRBD2 (7 bases each). The CDR3 length is 12 residues. The V end was cut by 8 bases, the J end by 4 bases, with 12 bases between. Germline V gene data show CDR1 as SGHVS and CDR2 as FQNEAQ.

The chain couples TRBV27 to TRBJ2-2, with D unclear. Trimming shortened V by 2 bases and J by 8 bases, and 9 bases separated the two germline ends. This CDR3 contains 13 residues. Germline lookup yields CDR1 MNHEY and CDR2 SMNVEV (reference sequence). Here the CDR3 reads CASSLLSTGELFF. The CDR3 coding sequence is TGTGCCAGCAGTTTACTCAGTACGGGGGAGCTGTTTTTT.

The CDR3 DNA follows: TGTGCCAGCAGCCAAAATCCCGGGACTAACTATGGCTACACCTTC. Amino acid sequence: CASSQNPGTNYGYTF. J is TRBJ1-2 and V is TRBV3-1 (or the pseudogene TRBV3-2); no definite D call. This CDR3 has 15 residues. V was clipped by 2 bases and J by 0 bases, with 10 bases between them. Germline V gives CDR1 LGHDT, CDR2 YNNKEL (reference sequence).

This sequence joins TRBV6-5 and TRBJ1-2; TRBD1 aligns across 7 bases. The CDR3 runs to 14 residues. V lost 9 bases, J lost 0 bases, and 7 bases stayed unmatched. The germline gives CDR1 MNHEY, CDR2 SVGAGI. The CDR3 here is CASTDRVANYGYTF. The CDR3 DNA is TGTGCCAGTACAGACAGGGTGGCTAACTATGGCTACACCTTC.

The V and J genes are TRBV7-9 and TRBJ2-1; D unclear. Per the germline V gene, CDR1 is SEHNR and CDR2 is FQNEAQ (reference sequence). The CDR3 has 14 residues. V gave up 5 bases and J gave up 8 bases, with 16 bases separating them. CDR3 in amino acids: CASSLPPVWDEQFF. CDR3 DNA: TGTGCCAGCAGCCTCCCGCCGGTTTGGGATGAGCAGTTCTTC.

This clone has just one count. The CDR3 DNA sequence: TGTGCCAGCAGCTTAACGGTTAATGAAAAACTGTTTTTT. This gives the protein CASSLTVNEKLFF. The chain joins TRBV7-3 to TRBJ1-4, with D unresolved. Trimming cost V 0 bases and J 4 bases, with 3 bases left between them. CDR1 is SGHTA and CDR2 is FQGTGA in the germline V gene. This CDR3 is built from 13 residues.

The chain has TRBV9 and TRBJ2-7; D is unresolved. Germline values: CDR1 SGDLS, CDR2 YYNGEE. V was clipped by 3 bases and J by 5 bases, with 9 bases between them. The CDR3 is made up of 12 amino acids. The CDR3 DNA sequence: TGTGCCAGCAGCGCATATTCGGACGAGCAGTACTTC. It codes for CASSAYSDEQYF.

This chain connects TRBV11-1 to TRBJ1-2; D not resolved. V was pared by 5 bases and J by 6 bases, with 19 bases between. The CDR3 has 15 residues. Germline V CDR1 and CDR2: SGHAT, FQDESV (reference sequence). The CDR3 region is CASSHSGVPLDGYTF. CDR3 nucleotide sequence: TGTGCCAGCAGCCACTCTGGGGTCCCCCTAGATGGCTACACCTTC. Together with reference TRBV11-1 and TRBJ1-2, the CDR3 gives the full variable domain: EAEVAQSPRYKITEKSQAVAFWCDPISGHATLYWYRQILGQGPELLVQFQDESVVDDSQLPKDRFSAERLKGVDSTLKIQPAELGDSAMYLCASSHSGVPLDGYTFGSGTRLTVV.

The chain uses TRBV18 and TRBJ1-2, with 8 positions matching TRBD1. The CDR3 sequence is 16 residues long. Germline values: CDR1 KGHSH, CDR2 LQKENI. V shed 3 bases, J shed 4 bases, and the junction held 10 bases outside the gene matches. CDR3 protein: CASSPEGQGGSYGYTF. The DNA for the CDR3 is TGTGCCAGCTCACCTGAAGGACAGGGAGGCTCCTATGGCTACACCTTC.

This clone has more than one count but fewer than ten. This chain joins TRBV7-2 and TRBJ1-4; TRBD1 is a possible D gene (6 bases). This CDR3 is built from 15 residues. CDR1 and CDR2 from the germline V gene are SGHTA and FQGNSA. V lost 4 bases and J lost 4, with 13 bases in between. The CDR3 DNA sequence: TGTGCCAGCAGCTCGAAGACAGGCCTTAATGAAAAACTGTTTTTT. The encoded protein is CASSSKTGLNEKLFF.

As concerns this clone: This may arise from a read error, as a much more abundant clone is one base away. This sample includes further DNA sequences coding for the same CDR3. This rearrangement joins TRBV9 to TRBJ2-3; 8 positions match TRBD2. Germline V CDR1 and CDR2: SGDLS, YYNGEE. The V segment lost 3 bases and the J segment 0 bases; nucleotides outside the gene matches: 0. There are 14 residues in the CDR3. CDR3 region: CASSASGSTDTQYF. CDR3 DNA: TGTGCCAGCAGCGCTAGCGGGAGCACAGATACGCAGTATTTT.

The V gene is TRBV20-1, the J gene TRBJ2-1; D gene unclear. Germline CDR1 DFQATT, CDR2 SNEGSKA (reference sequence). V lost 0 bases to trimming and J lost 6 bases, with 3 bases between them. There are 11 residues in the CDR3. The CDR3 sequence is CSAREVNEQFF. The CDR3 coding sequence is TGCAGTGCTAGAGAGGTCAATGAGCAGTTCTTC.

The chain carries TRBV27 and TRBJ1-5, with D uncertain. From germline, CDR1 is MNHEY and CDR2 SMNVEV (reference sequence). V lost 2 bases, J lost 7 bases, and 9 bases lay in between. This CDR3 contains 13 residues. CDR3 sequence (DNA): TGTGCCAGCAGTTTAAGCCGGGAGCAGCCCCAGCATTTT. As protein: CASSLSREQPQHF.

This clone is deemed large. The J gene is TRBJ2-5, the V gene TRBV6-4, with 8 bases fitting TRBD1. V gave up 5 bases and J gave up 6 bases; unmatched junction bases: 11. Germline lookup yields CDR1 MRHNA and CDR2 SNTAGT. This CDR3 contains 15 residues. The CDR3 DNA sequence: TGTGCCAGCAGTCCCACAGCAGGGGGCGGAAAGACCCAGTACTTC. Protein product: CASSPTAGGGKTQYF.

V and J are TRBV14 and TRBJ1-6, with unresolved D. Germline loops: CDR1 SGHDN, CDR2 FVKESK. V lost 3 bases to trimming and J lost 10 bases, with 16 bases between them. The CDR3 loop spans 15 amino acids. CDR3 amino acids: CASSQENLPSSPLHF. For the CDR3, the DNA is TGTGCCAGCAGCCAGGAAAACCTACCGAGCTCACCCCTCCACTTT.

The chain carries TRBV20-1 and TRBJ2-7; tentative D call: TRBD1 (6 bases). Trimming took 3 bases from V and 5 from J, leaving 8 bases between them. CDR3 length: 11 amino acids. Per the germline V gene, CDR1 is DFQATT and CDR2 is SNEGSKA (reference sequence). CDR3 coding DNA: TGCAGTGCTAGGGGACACCACGAGCAGTACTTC. This sequence encodes CSARGHHEQYF.

The chain couples TRBV10-2 to TRBJ2-2, with TRBD2 matching 7 bases. The CDR3 is made up of 15 amino acids. Looked up from germline, CDR1 is WSHSY and CDR2 is SAAADI. With V trimmed by 3 bases and J by 5 bases, 6 bases remained unmatched. In nucleotides, the CDR3 is TGCGCCAGCAGTGACGCGGGAGTTGGTACCGGGGAGCTGTTTTTT. This gives the protein CASSDAGVGTGELFF.

The V call is TRBV6-5, the J call TRBJ1-4; D unclear. V dropped 5 bases and J dropped 11 bases, with 12 bases sitting between them. The germline V gene encodes CDR1 MNHEY and CDR2 SVGAGI. The CDR3 has 12 residues. The CDR3 loop reads CASSMALSKLFF. The CDR3 DNA reads as TGTGCCAGCAGTATGGCACTTTCGAAACTGTTTTTT.